The 29 T cell receptor beta chains given below trace back to one sample, sequenced in a study of T cells in Graves' hyperthyroidism and ophthalmopathy. It was RNA transcripts that yielded the amplified TCR beta CDR3 regions. HTBI primers drove first-round RT-PCR of the TCR CDR3. A single record per CDR3 protein comes from TCRdb applying MiXCR to the multiplex PCR reads. Seen here are over 550,000 distinct CDR3 sequences, over 15% observed once, and the top ten hold 15% to 20%. The sequencing sample was made of blood. These receptors were taken from a woman aged 18 to 35 with Graves' hyperthyroidism.

This clonotype was found many times. The rearrangement uses TRBV6-5 and TRBJ2-7, with D possibly being TRBD2 (5 bases). Germline V CDR1 and CDR2: MNHEY, SVGAGI. The CDR3 has 13 amino acids. The V gene lost 2 bases and the J gene lost 7 bases, with 12 bases spanning the gap. In nucleotides, the CDR3 is TGTGCCAGCAGTTACGGACCTACGGGGGAGCAGTACTTC. As protein: CASSYGPTGEQYF.

This clonotype was seen a handful of times. This chain uses TRBV4-1 with TRBJ1-2, with unresolved D. The V and J ends lost 0 bases and 4 bases respectively, with 15 bases between them. This CDR3 contains 16 residues. Germline CDR1 reads MGHRA; CDR2 reads YSYEKL. DNA for the CDR3: TGCGCCAGCAGCCAAGAAAGTATTGGGCAGTCCTATGGCTACACCTTC. This sequence encodes CASSQESIGQSYGYTF.

The chain employs TRBV20-1 and TRBJ2-3, with D uncertain. This CDR3 comprises 14 residues. V dropped 1 base and J dropped 2 bases, with 10 bases sitting between them. Germline V gene lookup returns CDR1 DFQATT and CDR2 SNEGSKA (reference sequence). CDR3 amino acids: CSARAGGVTDTQYF. DNA for the CDR3: TGCAGTGCTAGAGCGGGTGGGGTCACAGATACGCAGTATTTT.

The chain links TRBV20-1 to TRBJ2-7, with 7 bases lining up with TRBD2. V shed 0 bases, J shed 7 bases, and the junction held 9 bases outside the gene matches. CDR3 length: 14 residues. Germline loops: CDR1 DFQATT, CDR2 SNEGSKA (reference sequence). The CDR3 spells CSAREGGGPGEQYF. DNA of the CDR3: TGCAGTGCTAGAGAGGGGGGAGGGCCGGGGGAGCAGTACTTC.

The gene calls are TRBV19 and TRBJ1-1; weak D call: TRBD1 (5 bases). V lost 7 bases and J lost 0, with 12 bases in between. Germline V gives CDR1 LNHDA, CDR2 SQIVND (reference sequence). This CDR3 is built from 14 residues. In nucleotides, the CDR3 is TGTGCCAGTATTAAGACGGGGGTGAACACTGAAGCTTTCTTT. As protein: CASIKTGVNTEAFF.

The sample holds many counts of this clonotype. This sequence joins TRBV12-5 and TRBJ2-3, with no clear D. Trimming stripped 4 bases from V and 5 bases from J, with 10 bases between. Germline V gene data show CDR1 as LGHNT and CDR2 as FRNRAP. The CDR3 length is 13 residues. CDR3 coding DNA: TGTGCTAGTGGTTATTTGGGTGGAGATACGCAGTATTTT. It codes for CASGYLGGDTQYF.

This chain uses TRBV28 with TRBJ2-1; D may correspond to TRBD1 or TRBD2 (5 bases each). Germline CDR1 reads MDHEN; CDR2 reads SYDVKM. The CDR3 runs 14 residues. V was pared by 4 bases and J by 7 bases, with 14 bases between. The CDR3 DNA is TGTGCCAGCAGTTACCGGGGCCAGAGTAATGAGCAGTTCTTC. This gives the protein CASSYRGQSNEQFF.

In its sample, this clonotype was seen many times. V and J are TRBV7-2 and TRBJ1-6; D is unresolved. The germline gives CDR1 SGHTA, CDR2 FQGNSA. Trimming shortened V by 2 bases and J by 5 bases, and 13 bases separated the two germline ends. The CDR3 has 16 amino acids. The chain's CDR3 is CASSLRQSRNNSPLHF. The DNA for the CDR3 is TGTGCCAGCAGCTTAAGGCAGTCGAGAAATAATTCACCCCTCCACTTT. The whole variable domain, filled in from reference TRBV7-2 and TRBJ1-6, reads GAGVSQSPSNKVTEKGKDVELRCDPISGHTALYWYRQSLGQGLEFLIYFQGNSAPDKSGLPSDRFSAERTGGSVSTLTIQRTQQEDSAVYLCASSLRQSRNNSPLHFGNGTRLTVT.

Of note for this clonotype: This may stem from a read error, because a much larger clone lies one nucleotide away. This chain uses TRBV27 with TRBJ2-3, with TRBD2 matching 8 bases. In germline, CDR1 is MNHEY, CDR2 SMNVEV (reference sequence). The CDR3 consists of 15 residues. The J segment lost 6 bases and the V segment lost 5 bases, leaving 10 bases of the junction unmatched. Here the CDR3 DNA reads TGTGCCAGCAGTCTCGGGACTAGTCCGGTTGATACGCAGTATTTT. Protein sequence: CASSLGTSPVDTQYF.

In regard to this clonotype: This could be a read error, since a much larger clone is one nucleotide away. The rearrangement joins TRBV14 to TRBJ2-3; 14 positions match TRBD2. The V gene end was trimmed by 4 bases and the J gene end by 2 bases; junction bases not matched to a gene: 14. CDR3 length equals 20 residues. Germline V gene lookup returns CDR1 SGHDN and CDR2 FVKESK. Written as DNA, the CDR3 is TGTGCCAGCAGCCCCCCCACCGGGACTAGCGGGAGTATCCACACAGATACGCAGTATTTT. It specifies CASSPPTGTSGSIHTDTQYF.

V gene TRBV11-3 combines with J gene TRBJ2-5; 10 bases are a match to TRBD2. The CDR3 contains 18 residues. Germline V gene lookup returns CDR1 SGHNT and CDR2 YENEEA. The V and J ends lost 1 base and 1 base, in that order; junction bases with no gene match: 9. CDR3 protein: CASSLGPGSGGLQETQYF. CDR3 nucleotides: TGTGCCAGCAGCTTAGGGCCTGGTAGCGGGGGGCTCCAAGAGACCCAGTACTTC.

Of note for this clonotype: This could be a read error, since a much larger clone is one nucleotide away. This chain links TRBV28 with TRBJ2-7, with TRBD2 matching 7 bases. The CDR3 has 16 residues. Per the germline V gene, CDR1 is MDHEN and CDR2 is SYDVKM. With 4 bases clipped from V and 1 base from J, the junction kept 10 bases outside the gene matches. CDR3 DNA sequence: TGTGCCAGCAGTTCTCCCTTGCGGGAGAGGTCCTACGAGCAGTACTTC. Protein product: CASSSPLRERSYEQYF.

As to this clonotype: A much larger clone is a single base away; this may be a read error. This sequence joins TRBV20-1 and TRBJ1-1; the match to TRBD1 covers 7 bases. Germline lookup yields CDR1 DFQATT and CDR2 SNEGSKA (reference sequence). This CDR3 has 14 residues. CDR3 in DNA: TGCAGTGCTAGAGGTCAGGGGGGTGACACTGAAGGTTTCTTT. Amino acid sequence: CSARGQGGDTEGFF.

With respect to this clonotype: A much larger clone sits a single nucleotide away, making a read error possible. Here the CDR3 DNA reads TGCAGCGTTGAACAGGGGGCCACGTCTGAGTATGGCCACACCTTC. Its protein is CSVEQGATSEYGHTF. The chain couples TRBV29-1 to TRBJ1-2, with 8 nucleotides matching TRBD1. The germline V gene has CDR1 SQVTM and CDR2 ANQGSEA. This CDR3 is 15 amino acids long.

Ten or more counts support this clonotype. V usage is TRBV28 and J usage is TRBJ1-2, with D tentatively TRBD1 (6 bases). Per germline, CDR1 MDHEN and CDR2 SYDVKM. This CDR3 is 15 amino acids long. V was cut by 6 bases and J by 1 base, with 15 bases left in between. In nucleotides, the CDR3 is TGTGCCAGCAGCCTAATCCAGGGGCTTAACTATGGCTACACCTTC. It is translated as CASSLIQGLNYGYTF.

Comments on this clonotype: A much larger clone is a single base away; this may be a read error. The missing conserved phenylalanine or tryptophan at the end of this CDR3 makes a read error likely. This chain joins TRBV6-1 and TRBJ1-1, with 7 bases fitting TRBD1. Losses at the gene ends were 8 bases for V and 6 bases for J; bases not matched to a gene: 12. The germline V gene has CDR1 MNHNS and CDR2 SASEGT. The CDR3 has 14 residues. The CDR3 loop reads CASLRGGTVPEAFL. Here the CDR3 DNA reads TGTGCCAGCCTTCGAGGAGGGACAGTCCCTGAAGCTTTCCTT.

This clonotype was recorded many times. The rearrangement links TRBV30 to TRBJ1-2, with 9 bases fitting TRBD1. This CDR3 region has 14 residues. V gave up 5 bases and J gave up 0 bases; unmatched junction bases: 4. The germline V gene encodes CDR1 GTSNPN and CDR2 SVGIG (reference sequence). CDR3 coding DNA: TGTGCCTGGCACCGGGACAGGGCTAACTATGGCTACACCTTC. Protein sequence: CAWHRDRANYGYTF.

This clonotype appeared many times. The rearrangement uses TRBV11-2 and TRBJ2-7; D call uncertain. Trimming cost V 1 base and J 6 bases, with 7 bases left between them. The CDR3 has 12 residues. Germline V CDR1 and CDR2: SGHAT, FQNNGV. The CDR3: CASSLGLSEQYF. The CDR3 coding sequence is TGTGCCAGCAGCTTAGGACTCTCCGAGCAGTACTTC. Supplemented by reference TRBV11-2 and TRBJ2-7, the full variable domain reads EAGVAQSPRYKIIEKRQSVAFWCNPISGHATLYWYQQILGQGPKLLIQFQNNGVVDDSQLPKDRFSAERLKGVDSTLKIQPAKLEDSAVYLCASSLGLSEQYFGPGTRLTVT.

This clonotype came up many times. This sequence joins TRBV6-1 and TRBJ2-5, with D possibly called TRBD1 or TRBD2 (5 bases each). This CDR3 region has 13 residues. The ends were cut back, 5 bases at V and 9 bases at J, with 16 bases in the middle. The germline gives CDR1 MNHNS, CDR2 SASEGT. CDR3 in amino acids: CASSQPGTEAQYF. Written as DNA, the CDR3 is TGTGCCAGCAGTCAACCCGGGACCGAGGCCCAGTACTTC.

The CDR3 nucleotides are TGTGCCAGCAGCTTAGTGCACGGCACCGACTCTGGGGCCAACGTCCTGACTTTC. Amino acid sequence: CASSLVHGTDSGANVLTF. This chain joins TRBV7-9 and TRBJ2-6; D unresolved. This CDR3 has 18 amino acids. The germline gives CDR1 SEHNR, CDR2 FQNEAQ (reference sequence). V was clipped by 1 base and J by 0 bases, with 13 bases between them.

This clonotype was observed at least ten times. The chain recombines TRBV7-2 with TRBJ2-1; 10 nucleotides align to TRBD2. The trim removed 1 base at V and 4 bases at J, leaving 7 bases unmatched. Germline V gene sequence: CDR1 SGHTA, CDR2 FQGNSA. This CDR3 comprises 17 residues. Here the CDR3 DNA reads TGTGCCAGCAGCTTAGAAGGAACTAGCGGGAATTACAATGAGCAGTTCTTC. It codes for CASSLEGTSGNYNEQFF.

Many counts were recorded for this clonotype. This rearrangement joins TRBV7-2 to TRBJ1-5; possibly TRBD1 for D (6 bases). In germline, CDR1 is SGHTA, CDR2 FQGNSA. CDR3 size: 15 residues. Deletions cut 2 bases from V and 2 bases from J, with 10 bases between. CDR3 DNA: TGTGCCAGCAGCTTACAACAGGGAGGCAATCAGCCCCAGCATTTT. Its translation: CASSLQQGGNQPQHF.

This clonotype was observed many times. This chain joins TRBV6-1 and TRBJ2-1; 8 bases map to TRBD1. Germline V gene lookup returns CDR1 MNHNS and CDR2 SASEGT. The CDR3 is 15 amino acids. Trimming removed 5 bases from V and 9 bases from J; junction bases left unmatched: 12. CDR3 DNA sequence: TGTGCCAGCAGTCCCCGGACAGGGACAGGCGGTGAGCAGTTCTTC. As protein: CASSPRTGTGGEQFF.

This chain uses TRBV29-1 with TRBJ2-7, with 13 bases aligning to TRBD2. With V trimmed by 6 bases and J by 0 bases, 2 bases remained unmatched. The CDR3 has 14 amino acids. Germline CDR1 SQVTM, CDR2 ANQGSEA. The DNA of the CDR3 is TGCAGCGTGGGGACTAGCGGGACCTCCTACGAGCAGTACTTC. Translating gives CSVGTSGTSYEQYF.

With regard to this clonotype: This may come from a read error, since a much larger clone is one base off. As DNA, the CDR3 is TGTGCCAGCCGTTCGTGGGCAGGGACGGAAAAACTGTTTTTT. It yields the protein CASRSWAGTEKLFF. The chain joins TRBV2 to TRBJ1-4; D is perhaps TRBD1 (5 bases). Germline CDR1 SNHLY, CDR2 FYNNEI. V lost 8 bases, J lost 8 bases, and 18 bases lay in between. This CDR3 region has 14 residues.

CDR3 amino acids: CSASAGEGQPQHF. The CDR3, as DNA: TGCAGTGCTAGTGCGGGGGAAGGTCAGCCCCAGCATTTT. The chain employs TRBV20-1 and TRBJ1-5, with D tentatively TRBD1 (5 bases). Germline-derived CDR1 and CDR2 are DFQATT and SNEGSKA (reference sequence). This CDR3 has 13 amino acids. The V gene lost 3 bases and the J gene lost 6 bases, with 12 bases spanning the gap.

This chain joins TRBV27 and TRBJ2-7; D remains unclear. V dropped 2 bases and J dropped 2 bases, with 13 bases sitting between them. The germline CDR1 and CDR2 sequences are MNHEY and SMNVEV (reference sequence). This CDR3 is 15 amino acids long. The CDR3 nucleotides are TGTGCCAGCAGTTTAACTGCGGATTCTGCCTACGAGCAGTACTTC. This codes for CASSLTADSAYEQYF.

A few counts support this clonotype. V gene TRBV6-4 combines with J gene TRBJ2-7; a weak D match, TRBD2 (5 bases). With 4 bases removed from V and 6 bases from J, the gap between germline ends came to 16 bases. Germline CDR1 and CDR2: MRHNA and SNTAGT. The CDR3 spans 14 residues. The CDR3 nucleotides read TGTGCCAGCAGTGCAGATCCCTCCCGGGGCGAGCAGTACTTC. The encoded protein is CASSADPSRGEQYF.

The rearrangement links TRBV4-1 to TRBJ1-2; a possible D gene is TRBD1 (5 bases). Trimming pared 5 bases from V and 4 bases from J, leaving 14 bases between. This CDR3 has 14 amino acids. From germline, CDR1 is MGHRA and CDR2 YSYEKL. The CDR3 region is CASSATGTSYGYTF. The CDR3 nucleotides read TGCGCCAGCAGCGCCACAGGTACCTCCTATGGCTACACCTTC.